Detailed here is one T cell receptor (beta chain). This clonotype has a handful of counts. Its antigen is not yet known. Base qualities are not recorded, but no much larger clone differs from it by a single base. This entry is derived from a study of blood T cells in healthy people across ages (dated by TCRdb to the mid-2010s). Regarding the complete study: In model experiments, roughly one uniquely barcoded TCR beta cDNA molecule per two T cells was captured by template switching. Donors of different ages were randomly distributed across sequencing lanes to avoid experimental bias. The study analyzed two additional independent replicas of 1 million unique cDNA reads from the same blood draw for two donors, one aged 18 to 29 and one aged 80 or older. Age-related changes in TCR beta repertoire diversity were measured in the study by deep sequencing normalized with unique cDNA molecular identifiers. The donors were divided into four age groups: young (average approximately 16 years), middle-aged (about 40), aged (about 60) and long-lived (about 90).

The research as a whole found: Estimates of total diversity based on one million sequenced T cells were considered lower bounds and underestimates. As age increased, observed TCR beta diversity per million T cells dropped in a roughly linear way, and a significant reduction was already evident by age 40. The percentage of naive T cells measured by flow cytometry correlated strongly with observed TCR beta diversity. Since profiling was done on bulk unsorted PBMCs, naive and antigen-experienced compartments could not be conclusively compared. Because the CMV infection status of the donors was unknown, age-related changes in expanded clonotypes may potentially have been confounded. The long-lived group showed more naive CD4+ T cells, fewer expanded clones and increased TCR diversity than the aged group, suggesting age selection.

The cysteine opens and the phenylalanine closes a CDR3 of 15 amino acids. Only the CDR3 region is kept as DNA, spanning 45 bases read in frame from base 1. Trimming takes 5 bases off V and 1 base off J; junction bases not matched to a gene: 7. CDR1 SEHNR and CDR2 FQNEAQ were looked up in the germline V gene (reference sequence). Libraries were made using 5' RACE. Instrument on record: Illumina HiSeq 2500. The second PCR ran for roughly 7 to 12 cycles and used a J-beta primer mix along with a sample-barcoded 5' primer. A template-switch 5' adaptor carrying 12 random nucleotides introduced a unique molecular identifier onto each TCR beta cDNA molecule. At least 3 million CDR3-containing paired-end reads were obtained from each sample. All of the RNA was converted into first-strand cDNA using the Mint cDNA synthesis kit, with a TRBC-specific oligonucleotide serving as the primer. Following uracil-DNA glycosylase treatment, a first 18-cycle PCR with universal primers M1SS and BC2_uni_R was performed on all cDNA. The authors' pipeline ran thus. For normalization, 1 million high-quality reads, each with a distinct molecular identifier, were randomly selected from each sample. Reads with shared molecular identifiers were discarded instead of being binned into consensus sequences. MiTCR, run with a Q25 quality threshold and the strictest error-elimination algorithm, handled CDR3 identification, clonotype clustering and error correction. A nonparametric unseen species model using Euler transformation provided a lower-bound estimate of total TCR beta diversity. In-frame beta chains were kept once TCRdb had trimmed the public reads at Q25 with fastp and called clones with MiXCR. Each entry merges the rows of one CDR3 protein and shows their most common DNA and genes. The authors' filters were not applied to this entry. For this sample there are 700,000 to 950,000 distinct CDR3 sequences; about 62% appear just once. The ten largest clones add up to roughly 22% of the sample.

The donors were 40 or so Caucasian individuals from Russia, aged roughly 6 to 90 years, who were systemically healthy. Each donor gave 9.5 to 10 milliliters of peripheral blood, drawn into EDTA-treated Vacutainer tubes. Ficoll-Paque density-gradient centrifugation was used to isolate PBMCs, with at least 7 million obtained per sample. Trizol reagent was used to extract total RNA from the PBMCs, yielding at least 5.5 micrograms per sample. Naive CD45RAhigh/CD27high T cell percentages were measured by flow cytometry on a PBMC aliquot from every donor. The sequenced material came from blood. The TCR sequence derives from a man aged 30 to 45 in good health. Here the chain combines TRBV7-9 and TRBJ2-5; TRBD2 lines up with 7 middle nucleotides. The CDR3 in this case is CASSREGLLQETQYF. The DNA sequence is as follows: TGTGCCAGCAGCCGTGAGGGACTACTCCAAGAGACCCAGTACTTC.